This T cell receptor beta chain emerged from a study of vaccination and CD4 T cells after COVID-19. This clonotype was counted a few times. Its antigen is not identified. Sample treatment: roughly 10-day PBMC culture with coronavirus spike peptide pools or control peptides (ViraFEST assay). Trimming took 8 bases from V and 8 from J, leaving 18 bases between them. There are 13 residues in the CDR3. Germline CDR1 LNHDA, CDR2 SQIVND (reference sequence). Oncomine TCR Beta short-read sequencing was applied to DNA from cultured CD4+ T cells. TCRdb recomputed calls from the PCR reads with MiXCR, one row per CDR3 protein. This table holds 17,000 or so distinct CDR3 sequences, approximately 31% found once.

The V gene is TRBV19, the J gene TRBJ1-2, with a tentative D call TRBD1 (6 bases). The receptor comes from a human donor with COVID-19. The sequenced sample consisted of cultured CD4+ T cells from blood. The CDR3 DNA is TGTGCCAGTCGGCCCAGGGGCGCCCCAGGCTACACCTTC. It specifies CASRPRGAPGYTF.